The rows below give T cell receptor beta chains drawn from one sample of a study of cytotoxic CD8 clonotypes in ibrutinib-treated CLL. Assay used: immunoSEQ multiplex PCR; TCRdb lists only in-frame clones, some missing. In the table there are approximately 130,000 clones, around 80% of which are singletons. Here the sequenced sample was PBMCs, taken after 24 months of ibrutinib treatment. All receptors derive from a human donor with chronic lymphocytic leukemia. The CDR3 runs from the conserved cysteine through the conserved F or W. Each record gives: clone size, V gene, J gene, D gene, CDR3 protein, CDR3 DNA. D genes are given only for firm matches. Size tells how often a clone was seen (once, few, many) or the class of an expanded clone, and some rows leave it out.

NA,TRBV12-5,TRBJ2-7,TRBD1,CASGWTGTYEQYF,TGTGCTAGTGGTTGGACAGGAACCTACGAGCAGTACTTC
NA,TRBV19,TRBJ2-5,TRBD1,CASSILTGTDQETQYF,TGTGCCAGTAGTATCCTAACCGGGACAGACCAAGAGACCCAGTACTTC
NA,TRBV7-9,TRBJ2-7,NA,CASSLSLVEQYF,TGTGCCAGCAGCTTATCCCTGGTCGAGCAGTACTTC
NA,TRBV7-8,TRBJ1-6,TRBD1,CASSPLGQGASSYNSPLHF,TGTGCCAGCAGCCCCCTCGGACAGGGGGCGAGCTCCTATAATTCACCCCTCCACTTT
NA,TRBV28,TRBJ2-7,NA,CASSLGYEQYF,TGTGCCAGCAGTTTGGGCTACGAGCAGTACTTC
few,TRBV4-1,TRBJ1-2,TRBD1,CASSQSGGNYGYTF,TGCGCCAGCAGCCAGTCAGGGGGAAACTATGGCTACACCTTC
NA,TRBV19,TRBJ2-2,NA,CASSPLDGYTGELFF,TGTGCCAGTAGTCCCCTGGACGGTTACACCGGGGAGCTGTTTTTT
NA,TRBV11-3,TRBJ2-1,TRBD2,CASSLGSAGVASYNEQFF,TGTGCCAGCAGCTTAGGCTCCGCGGGGGTGGCAAGCTACAATGAGCAGTTCTTC
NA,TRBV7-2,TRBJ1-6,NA,CASSFGQLNSPLHF,TGTGCCAGCAGCTTTGGACAGTTGAATTCACCCCTCCACTTT
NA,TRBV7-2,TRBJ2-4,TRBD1,CASLRGQGNIQYF,TGTGCCAGCCTCAGGGGGCAGGGAAACATTCAGTACTTC
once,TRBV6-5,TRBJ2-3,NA,CASRETGGDTQYF,TGTGCCAGCAGGGAGACAGGAGGAGATACGCAGTATTTT
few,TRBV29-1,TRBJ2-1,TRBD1,CSVEGRRAGGYRRDYNEQFF,TGCAGCGTTGAAGGTCGTAGGGCAGGGGGCTATCGTCGAGACTACAATGAGCAGTTCTTC
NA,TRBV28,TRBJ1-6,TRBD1,CASSLNRTGGLRSPLHF,TGTGCCAGCAGTCTAAACCGGACAGGGGGATTACGGTCACCCCTCCACTTT
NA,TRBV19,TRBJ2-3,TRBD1,CASSPRTGATDTQYF,TGTGCCAGTAGTCCCCGGACAGGGGCAACAGATACGCAGTATTTT
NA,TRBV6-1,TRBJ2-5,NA,CASSLGAGQETQYF,TGTGCCAGCAGTTTGGGGGCAGGTCAAGAGACCCAGTACTTC
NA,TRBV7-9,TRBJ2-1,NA,CASSRTGYRIGDNEQFF,TGTGCCAGCAGCCGGACGGGGTATCGGATCGGAGACAATGAGCAGTTCTTC
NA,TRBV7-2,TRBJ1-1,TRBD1,CASSRQGAMNTEAFF,TGTGCCAGCAGCCGACAGGGGGCGATGAACACTGAAGCTTTCTTT
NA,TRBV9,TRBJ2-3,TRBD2,CASSGSGEVTDTQYF,TGTGCCAGCAGCGGTAGCGGGGAGGTCACAGATACGCAGTATTTT
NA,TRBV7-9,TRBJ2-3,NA,CAPGVDTQYF,TGTGCGCCGGGCGTCGATACGCAGTATTTT
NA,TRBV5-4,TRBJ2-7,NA,CASSFRGYEQYF,TGTGCCAGCAGCTTTCGGGGCTACGAGCAGTACTTC
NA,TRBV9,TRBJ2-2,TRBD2,CASSVGLAGITGELFF,TGTGCCAGCAGCGTGGGGCTAGCGGGAATCACCGGGGAGCTGTTTTTT
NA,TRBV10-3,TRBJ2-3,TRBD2,CASALAVSTDTQYF,TGTGCCAGCGCACTAGCGGTCAGCACAGATACGCAGTATTTT
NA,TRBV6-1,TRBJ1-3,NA,CASSEARGIHTIYF,TGTGCCAGCAGTGAAGCGCGTGGGATCCACACCATATATTTT
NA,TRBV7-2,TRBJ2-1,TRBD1,CASTRDSNEQFF,TGTGCCAGCACCAGGGACAGCAATGAGCAGTTCTTC
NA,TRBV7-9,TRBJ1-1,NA,CASSQDQTTEAFF,TGTGCCAGCAGCCAAGACCAGACCACTGAAGCTTTCTTT
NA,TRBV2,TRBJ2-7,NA,CASMRQSTPNYEQYF,TGTGCCAGCATGCGGCAGTCCACCCCCAACTACGAGCAGTACTTC
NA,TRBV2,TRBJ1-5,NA,CASSRGRLNQPQHF,TGTGCCAGCAGTCGAGGGAGGTTAAATCAGCCCCAGCATTTT
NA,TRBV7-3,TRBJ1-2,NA,CASSTPRYGYTF,TGTGCCAGCAGCACTCCCCGTTATGGCTACACCTTC
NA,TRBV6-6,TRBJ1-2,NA,CASSYTSYGYTF,TGTGCCAGCAGTTATACCAGTTATGGCTACACCTTC
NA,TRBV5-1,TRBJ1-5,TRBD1,CASSLGGTGIYSNQPQHF,TGCGCCAGCAGCTTGGGCGGGACAGGGATTTATAGCAATCAGCCCCAGCATTTT
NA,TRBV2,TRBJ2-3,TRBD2,CASNGGGTDTQYF,TGTGCCAGCAATGGGGGGGGCACAGATACGCAGTATTTT
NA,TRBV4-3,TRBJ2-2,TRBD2,CASSQDGGRGGLFF,TGCGCCAGCAGCCAAGACGGGGGCCGGGGGGGACTGTTTTTT
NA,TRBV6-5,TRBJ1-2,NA,CASKGGAGYVGYTF,TGTGCCAGCAAGGGGGGCGCGGGTTATGTTGGCTACACCTTC